Shown below are 21 T cell receptor beta chains from a single sample sequenced in a study of cytomegalovirus exposure and HLA in healthy donors. Primers for the PCR totalled 60 Vbeta and 13 Jbeta. The method was immunoSEQ multiplex PCR; TCRdb's version includes in-frame clones alone and lacks a portion of them. The table includes around 210,000 clones, more than 75% detected once. The specimen was PBMCs. The receptors stem from a male donor in good health and CMV-seropositive.

The CDR3 DNA sequence: TGTGCCAGCAGCATAACCGGCCGGACAGTCTCTACCTACGAGCAGTACTTC. Its translation: CASSITGRTVSTYEQYF. The chain carries TRBV5-5 and TRBJ2-7; D may be TRBD1 (6 bases). The germline V gene has CDR1 SGHKS and CDR2 YYEKEE (reference sequence). This CDR3 spans 17 amino acids. V lost 4 bases and J lost 2, with 22 bases in between.

This clone was counted a few times. The chain uses TRBV12-2 and TRBJ2-2; TRBD1, the D gene given by the table, was not confirmed from the DNA. TRBV12-2 is shown as a pseudogene. The CDR3 runs 18 residues. The CDR3 region is CASRGVGAGQPGTGELFF. The CDR3 DNA reads as TGTGCAAGTCGCGGCGTCGGGGCTGGACAGCCGGGGACCGGGGAGCTGTTTTTT.

This chain uses TRBV4-3 with TRBJ2-1; a weak D match, TRBD1 (5 bases). CDR1 and CDR2 from the germline V gene are LGHNA and YSLEER. V lost 0 bases and J 9 bases, leaving 12 bases between the germline ends. CDR3 length: 14 amino acids. The chain's CDR3 is CASSQELGPFEQFF. The DNA for the CDR3 is TGCGCCAGCAGCCAAGAGCTGGGGCCTTTTGAGCAGTTCTTC.

The chain couples TRBV6-5 to TRBJ1-5; D call uncertain. The V end was cut by 5 bases, the J end by 4 bases, with 9 bases between. The CDR3 length is 13 residues. Per germline, CDR1 MNHEY and CDR2 SVGAGI. CDR3 DNA sequence: TGTGCCAGCAGTAACAACAGAAATCAGCCCCAGCATTTT. Amino acids: CASSNNRNQPQHF.

There are a few counts of this clone. This chain uses TRBV9 with TRBJ1-3; maybe TRBD1 (6 bases). V lost 4 bases and J lost 6, with 17 bases in between. The CDR3 sequence is 15 residues long. Germline values: CDR1 SGDLS, CDR2 YYNGEE. CDR3 loop: CASSTPREGENTIYF. For the CDR3, the DNA is TGTGCCAGCAGCACTCCTAGAGAGGGGGAAAACACCATATATTTT.

Here the CDR3 DNA reads TGTGCCAGCAGCTTAACTAGCGGGGGGATGACAGATACGCAGTATTTT. Translated: CASSLTSGGMTDTQYF. The chain has TRBV5-6 and TRBJ2-3; 12 positions match TRBD2. Trimming cost V 2 bases and J 3 bases; bases outside gene matches: 4. CDR1 SGHDT and CDR2 YYEEEE come from the germline V gene. The CDR3 has 16 amino acids.

This chain connects TRBV19 to TRBJ2-1; D may be TRBD2 (6 bases). Germline CDR1 is LNHDA and CDR2 is SQIVND (reference sequence). The length of the CDR3 is 17 residues. Deletions cut 2 bases from V and 0 bases from J, with 14 bases between. The CDR3 spells CASSISRGTNSYNEQFF. DNA for the CDR3: TGTGCCAGTAGTATATCCCGGGGGACCAACTCCTACAATGAGCAGTTCTTC.

This clone has more than one count but fewer than ten. The chain employs TRBV5-5 and TRBJ1-5; D unclear. Trimming pared 0 bases from V and 5 bases from J, leaving 6 bases between. CDR3 length: 13 residues. The V gene's germline CDR1 is SGHKS and CDR2 YYEKEE (reference sequence). The CDR3 here is CASSLGADQPQHF. CDR3 nucleotides: TGTGCCAGCAGCTTGGGGGCAGATCAGCCCCAGCATTTT.

The V call is TRBV27, the J call TRBJ2-5, with a weak D call TRBD2 (6 bases). The CDR3 is made up of 14 amino acids. Germline CDR1 is MNHEY and CDR2 is SMNVEV (reference sequence). V shed 3 bases and J shed 3 bases, with 11 bases lying between them. Here the CDR3 reads CASSLRVAEETQYF. The CDR3 nucleotides are TGTGCCAGCAGTTTGCGTGTAGCGGAAGAGACCCAGTACTTC.

On this clone itself: The junction and the germline gene differ at one end; a read error may be behind it. The chain combines TRBV7-9 with TRBJ1-1; D may be TRBD1 (5 bases). The CDR3 is 16 residues long. Germline assignment: CDR1 SEHNR and CDR2 FQNEAQ (reference sequence). The CDR3 DNA sequence: TGTTCCAGCAGCCCACTGAGACAGAACACGAACACTGAAGCTTTCTTT. Translating gives CSSSPLRQNTNTEAFF.

The rearrangement links TRBV4-1 to TRBJ1-2; a possible D gene is TRBD1 (5 bases). The germline V and J ends were trimmed by 0 bases and 8 bases, with 19 bases remaining between them. Germline V gene sequence: CDR1 MGHRA, CDR2 YSYEKL. The length of the CDR3 is 16 residues. DNA for the CDR3: TGCGCCAGCAGCCAAGATACCGGGACTGCGGGCGTAGGCTACACCTTC. This sequence encodes CASSQDTGTAGVGYTF.

The chain is built from TRBV29-1 and TRBJ1-5, with D uncertain. Trimming left V 4 bases short and J 5 bases short, with 15 bases between. Germline CDR1 reads SQVTM; CDR2 reads ANQGSEA. This CDR3 spans 14 amino acids. CDR3 sequence reads: CSVAAGGRDQPQHF. Written as DNA, the CDR3 is TGCAGCGTTGCCGCCGGCGGCAGAGATCAGCCCCAGCATTTT.

The CDR3 DNA reads as TGTGCCAGCAGTTTGACACAGGGGGCGAGTTCACCCCTCCACTTT. Translation: CASSLTQGASSPLHF. The rearrangement links TRBV28 to TRBJ1-6; TRBD1 agrees at 9 bases. The CDR3 has 15 residues. The V gene's germline CDR1 is MDHEN and CDR2 SYDVKM. Germline trimming cut 3 bases from V and 9 bases from J; bases unmatched to any gene: 6.

This clone was picked up a small number of times. V is TRBV4-3 and J is TRBJ2-3; TRBD2 aligns across 8 bases. The germline gives CDR1 LGHNA, CDR2 YSLEER. V trimming: 3 bases; J trimming: 2 bases; junction bases outside the gene matches: 4. The CDR3 is 15 amino acids. The CDR3 sequence: CASSQDSGATDTQYF. The CDR3 nucleotides are TGCGCCAGCAGCCAGGATAGCGGGGCCACAGATACGCAGTATTTT.

The gene calls are TRBV5-1 and TRBJ2-1; possibly TRBD1 for D (6 bases). V lost 2 bases, J lost 5 bases, and 14 bases lay in between. Per the germline V gene, CDR1 is SGHRS and CDR2 is YFSETQ. This CDR3 spans 15 amino acids. Written as DNA, the CDR3 is TGCGCCAGCAGCTTACCAGGGGCGTCAAACAATGAGCAGTTCTTC. This encodes CASSLPGASNNEQFF.

The chain couples TRBV7-8 to TRBJ2-7, with TRBD2 identical over 9 bases. Trimming at V came to 4 bases and at J to 3 bases, leaving 7 bases not matched to a gene. CDR1 SGHVS and CDR2 FQNEAQ come from the germline V gene. The CDR3 is 15 amino acids. The chain's CDR3 is CASSSPGSGSYEQYF. The CDR3 region has the DNA TGTGCCAGCAGCTCGCCAGGTAGCGGGAGCTACGAGCAGTACTTC.

The chain uses TRBV7-6 and TRBJ2-7, with 8 bases fitting TRBD2. CDR1 is SGHVS, CDR2 FNYEAQ, per germline. This CDR3 spans 15 amino acids. The ends lost 5 bases at V and 7 bases at J; junction bases unmatched: 13. The CDR3 loop is CASSPEGAGGREQYF. CDR3 DNA: TGTGCCAGCAGCCCCGAAGGGGCGGGAGGTCGGGAGCAGTACTTC.

The chain uses TRBV7-2 and TRBJ2-7; D ambiguous. CDR3 length equals 15 residues. Germline V lookup: CDR1 SGHTA, CDR2 FQGNSA. V was clipped by 2 bases and J by 3 bases, with 14 bases between them. The CDR3 here is CASSLLQDSNYEQYF. The CDR3 DNA is TGTGCCAGCAGCTTATTGCAGGATTCCAACTACGAGCAGTACTTC.

This rearrangement joins TRBV14 to TRBJ1-1; possible D gene TRBD1, 6 bases. The CDR3 has 14 residues. Germline CDR1 and CDR2: SGHDN and FVKESK. Trimming cost V 4 bases and J 1 base, with 10 bases left between them. The CDR3 protein is CASSRTAGNTEAFF. CDR3 in DNA: TGTGCCAGCAGCCGGACAGCAGGGAACACTGAAGCTTTCTTT.

The CDR3 protein is CASSLVWRAGYNEQFF. The CDR3 DNA is TGTGCCAGCAGCTTAGTTTGGCGGGCCGGCTACAATGAGCAGTTCTTC. J is TRBJ2-1 and V is TRBV7-2; D possibly corresponds to TRBD2 (5 bases). The germline V and J ends were trimmed by 1 base and 3 bases, with 13 bases remaining between them. From germline, CDR1 is SGHTA and CDR2 FQGNSA. The CDR3 is made up of 16 amino acids.

The J gene is TRBJ1-5, the V gene TRBV6-5; TRBD1 is a possible D gene (5 bases). The CDR3 totals 13 residues. V lost 0 bases and J 5 bases, leaving 5 bases between the germline ends. Germline V gene lookup returns CDR1 MNHEY and CDR2 SVGAGI. CDR3 nucleotide sequence: TGTGCCAGCAGTTACTCAGGGGATCAGCCCCAGCATTTT. Translation: CASSYSGDQPQHF.